This TCR beta chain was found in a study of T cell changes during pregnancy in multiple sclerosis. Libraries were prepared by immunoSEQ multiplex PCR; TCRdb keeps only in-frame clonotypes and omits some of them. Here the sample spans over 50,000 clones, just under 90% being singletons. The CDR3 consists of 14 residues. The V gene's germline CDR1 is MNHEY and CDR2 SVGAGI. V lost 5 bases and J lost 3, with 13 bases in between. This rearrangement joins TRBV6-5 to TRBJ1-1; a weak D match, TRBD1 (5 bases). Sequenced material: peripheral blood from another person, used as feeder cells. This TCR was recovered from a human donor whose cells served as feeder cells for cultures in a pregnancy study. In DNA form, the CDR3 reads TGTGCCAGCAGTAGAGGGACGGCGGACACTGAAGCTTTCTTT. This codes for CASSRGTADTEAFF.